This T cell receptor beta chain was observed in a study of shared clonotypes between healthy human individuals. Study-wide points: Sequencing of the sorted subsets was shown by rarefaction to be incomplete despite large depth.

Original data processing: With immunoSEQ giving junction-only sequences and no quality scores, filtering differed. Using immunoSEQ multiplex PCR, the repertoire was profiled, and TCRdb retains in-frame clones only, with some absent. V, J and clone size were drawn from that table, and D and trimming were deduced from the DNA. Of fewer than 350,000 clones listed, 80% to 90% were seen once; the top ten hold roughly 16%. Points on this clone: Antigen specificity is unknown.

Donors were healthy HIV-negative adults without recent acute infections or vaccinations. The sequenced sample was memory CD8+ T cells sorted from blood. Subset given: CD45RO+ cells pooled with CCR7-negative TemRA cells. The TCR originated in a man between 18 and 29 years old in good health.

CDR3 coding DNA: TGCAGTGCCATTGTAATTGGGGAGCAGTACTTC. As protein: CSAIVIGEQYF. The chain recombines TRBV20-1 with TRBJ2-7; D not certain. Trimming pared 6 bases from V and 7 bases from J, leaving 13 bases between. There are 11 residues in the CDR3. The germline V gene encodes CDR1 DFQATT and CDR2 SNEGSKA (reference sequence).